This T cell receptor (beta chain) comes out of a study of STAT5B mutations in CD4+ large granular lymphocyte leukemia. Study-level results: The clonality comparison with controls used just 5 or 6 CD4-sorted patient samples.

As to this clone: Its target is unknown.

Recruitment of CD4+ T-LGLL patients was in Padova, Helsinki and Shinshu. How the authors handled the data: Putative leukemic clones, some 60 in all, each exceeded 5% of the repertoire. Sequencing was performed with immunoSEQ multiplex PCR; in TCRdb, only in-frame clones are kept and a portion is missing. V, J and clone size are taken as reported in that table, and D and trimming were inferred from the DNA itself. The repertoire holds 700 or so clones, with 65% to 70% as singletons. The sequence was collected from a man aged 60-69 years with CD4+ T-cell large granular lymphocyte leukemia. Material for sequencing was PBMCs.

In DNA form, the CDR3 reads TGTGCCAGCAGCTTACGGGGCCCTAATTCACCCCTCCACTTT. This sequence encodes CASSLRGPNSPLHF. The chain recombines TRBV28 with TRBJ1-6; D is perhaps TRBD1 (5 bases). Trimming shortened V by 6 bases and J by 6 bases, and 12 bases separated the two germline ends. The CDR3 is made up of 14 amino acids. Germline V lookup: CDR1 MDHEN, CDR2 SYDVKM. The whole variable domain, remainder taken from reference TRBV28 and TRBJ1-6, is DVKVTQSSRYLVKRTGEKVFLECVQDMDHENMFWYRQDPGLGLRLIYFSYDVKMKEKGDIPEGYSVSREKKERFSLILESASTNQTSMYLCASSLRGPNSPLHFGNGTRLTVT.